The 28 T cell receptor beta chains below come from one sample, sequenced in a study of T cells in Graves' hyperthyroidism and ophthalmopathy. TCR beta CDR3 regions were amplified from RNA. The primer set for the first-round RT-PCR of the TCR CDR3 was HTBI. TCRdb called the multiplex PCR reads again in MiXCR, with one record for every CDR3 protein. The sample includes hundreds of thousands of distinct CDR3 sequences, about 24% of them seen just once. The specimen was blood. All receptors derive from a woman aged 30 to 39 with Graves' ophthalmopathy.

This clonotype was recorded at least ten times. CDR3 sequence: CASSNTGTGNTIYF. CDR3 DNA sequence: TGTGCCAGCAGTAATACAGGGACCGGAAACACCATATATTTT. This chain joins TRBV27 and TRBJ1-3, with D possibly TRBD1 on 6 matching bases. CDR3 size: 14 residues. Deletions cut 5 bases from V and 4 bases from J, with 12 bases between. The germline CDR1 and CDR2 sequences are MNHEY and SMNVEV (reference sequence).

This clonotype was counted ten times or more. The J gene is TRBJ2-2, the V gene TRBV10-3, with TRBD2 as a possible D gene (6 bases). The CDR3 has 12 amino acids. Trimming took 9 bases from V and 5 from J, leaving 10 bases between them. The germline V gene encodes CDR1 ENHRY and CDR2 SYGVKD. The CDR3 region is CAMNRGTGELFF. CDR3 sequence (DNA): TGTGCCATGAACCGGGGGACCGGGGAGCTGTTTTTT.

The chain is built from TRBV28 and TRBJ1-1, with TRBD1 identical over 8 bases. CDR1 MDHEN and CDR2 SYDVKM come from the germline V gene. Trimming cost V 3 bases and J 0 bases; bases outside gene matches: 9. CDR3 length: 17 residues. The CDR3 region is CASSFPDRGRLNTEAFF. CDR3 coding DNA: TGTGCCAGCAGTTTTCCCGACAGGGGACGTCTGAACACTGAAGCTTTCTTT.

This clonotype was seen ten or more times. The V and J genes are TRBV7-9 and TRBJ1-2; D is undetermined. The CDR3 extends over 10 amino acids. CDR1 is SEHNR and CDR2 is FQNEAQ in the germline V gene (reference sequence). Deletions cut 11 bases from V and 8 bases from J, with 12 bases between. The CDR3 reads CAHDTSGYTF. CDR3 coding DNA: TGTGCCCACGATACCTCCGGCTACACCTTC.

CDR3 protein: CASSIRGAVEAFF. In DNA, the CDR3 is TGTGCCAGTAGTATAAGGGGGGCGGTTGAAGCTTTCTTT. V usage is TRBV19 and J usage is TRBJ1-1; possibly TRBD1 for D (6 bases). The CDR3 runs to 13 residues. The V end lost 2 bases, the J end lost 7 bases, and 11 bases lay between the germline ends. Per germline, CDR1 LNHDA and CDR2 SQIVND (reference sequence).

This clonotype was counted many times. CDR3 nucleotide sequence: TGTGCCAGCAGCCAGGCCGCTGTGGAACAGCCCCAGCATTTT. Encoded protein: CASSQAAVEQPQHF. V usage is TRBV4-2 and J usage is TRBJ1-5; D uncertain. CDR3 length: 14 residues. Trimming stripped 3 bases from V and 7 bases from J, with 13 bases between. CDR1 LGHNA and CDR2 YNFKEQ come from the germline V gene.

This clonotype has ten or more counts. The chain employs TRBV12-3 or TRBV12-4 and TRBJ1-5, with D tentatively TRBD1 (5 bases). V was pared by 5 bases and J by 0 bases, with 11 bases between. This CDR3 contains 15 residues. CDR3 sequence (DNA): TGTGCCAGCAGTCCGAGGGGATATAGCAATCAGCCCCAGCATTTT. Translation: CASSPRGYSNQPQHF.

The sample holds a few counts of this clonotype. This chain uses TRBV20-1 with TRBJ1-2, with D uncertain. Germline V CDR1 and CDR2: DFQATT, SNEGSKA (reference sequence). The length of the CDR3 is 13 residues. V was cut by 3 bases and J by 4 bases, with 12 bases left in between. As DNA, the CDR3 is TGCAGTGCTAGTAGGGTTACAGCCTATGGCTACACCTTC. This encodes CSASRVTAYGYTF.

The chain couples TRBV7-9 to TRBJ2-7; 9 bases agree with TRBD2. The CDR3 is 14 amino acids. The V segment lost 3 bases and the J segment 6 bases; nucleotides outside the gene matches: 6. Germline V gene sequence: CDR1 SEHNR, CDR2 FQNEAQ (reference sequence). Here the CDR3 reads CASSFSGRGGEQYF. The CDR3 bases are TGTGCCAGCAGCTTTAGCGGGAGAGGCGGCGAGCAGTACTTC.

The chain is built from TRBV5-1 and TRBJ2-7; no reliable D call. V lost 0 bases and J lost 8, with 12 bases in between. This CDR3 has 13 amino acids. Germline V lookup: CDR1 SGHRS, CDR2 YFSETQ. CDR3 loop: CASSLEAHNQQYF. The CDR3 nucleotides read TGCGCCAGCAGCTTGGAGGCACACAATCAGCAGTACTTC.

The rearrangement links TRBV6-5 to TRBJ2-5, with D perhaps matching TRBD2 (5 bases). CDR1 is MNHEY, CDR2 SVGAGI, per germline. CDR3 length equals 16 residues. The V and J ends lost 0 bases and 1 base respectively, with 12 bases between them. CDR3 sequence reads: CASSYSDSFIQETQYF. In DNA form, the CDR3 reads TGTGCCAGCAGTTACTCGGACTCATTTATCCAAGAGACCCAGTACTTC.

This chain links TRBV6-1 with TRBJ1-6; D gene ambiguous. Trimming stripped 6 bases from V and 7 bases from J, with 13 bases between. The CDR3 is 14 amino acids. Germline CDR1 MNHNS, CDR2 SASEGT. The CDR3 DNA follows: TGTGCCAGCAGAGAGAACCCCGAAAATTCACCCCTCCACTTT. Protein product: CASRENPENSPLHF.

This clonotype was counted ten times or more. The CDR3 nucleotides are TGCGCCAGCAGCTTCGGGGGGGTCGGAGGCTACACCTTC. As protein: CASSFGGVGGYTF. The chain recombines TRBV5-1 with TRBJ1-2; D might be TRBD1 (5 bases). Germline assignment: CDR1 SGHRS and CDR2 YFSETQ. The germline V and J ends were trimmed by 2 bases and 8 bases, with 13 bases remaining between them. The CDR3 extends over 13 amino acids.

This clonotype was detected ten times or more. One end of the junction does not line up with germline, which may come from a read error. The chain has TRBV15 and TRBJ1-1; 8 bases map to TRBD1. Looked up from germline, CDR1 is LNHNV and CDR2 is YYDKDF (reference sequence). The CDR3 is made up of 15 amino acids. The CDR3 spells CATSRPGQGNTEAFF. The CDR3, as DNA: TGTGCCACCAGCCGACCCGGACAGGGAAACACTGAGGCTTTCTTT. The full variable domain, with the rest looked up from reference TRBV15 and TRBJ1-1, is DAMVIQNPRYQVTQFGKPVTLSCSQTLNHNVMYWYQQKSSQAPKLLFHYYDKDFNNEADTPDNFQSRRPNTSFCFLDIRSPGLGDTAMYLCATSRPGQGNTEAFFGQGTRLTVV.

The chain employs TRBV12-3 or TRBV12-4 and TRBJ2-7; 8 bases align to TRBD2. The CDR3 length is 14 residues. Trimming removed 5 bases from V and 0 bases from J; junction bases left unmatched: 3. The CDR3 spells CASSQREISYEQYF. CDR3 coding DNA: TGTGCCAGCAGTCAGCGGGAGATCTCCTACGAGCAGTACTTC.

This clonotype was recorded at least ten times. This chain uses TRBV6-5 with TRBJ2-7, with D perhaps TRBD1 (6 bases). The CDR3 is made up of 13 amino acids. V lost 6 bases to trimming and J lost 3 bases, with 12 bases between them. Germline CDR1 is MNHEY and CDR2 is SVGAGI. The CDR3 DNA sequence: TGTGCCAGCAGCCAGGGACAATACTACGAGCAGTACTTC. Translated: CASSQGQYYEQYF.

This clonotype was detected many times. This rearrangement joins TRBV12-3 or TRBV12-4 to TRBJ1-5, with D uncertain. The CDR3 length is 13 residues. V dropped 3 bases and J dropped 0 bases, with 3 bases sitting between them. CDR3 in amino acids: CASSFDSNQPQHF. The CDR3 nucleotides read TGTGCCAGCAGTTTTGATAGCAATCAGCCCCAGCATTTT.

This clonotype was counted ten times or more. The V gene is TRBV12-3 or TRBV12-4, the J gene TRBJ2-7; 7 bases are shared with TRBD1. The CDR3 contains 14 residues. V shed 6 bases and J 3 bases; nucleotides not matched to a gene: 8. The CDR3 loop is CASRHRDRVYEQYF. CDR3 nucleotides: TGTGCCAGCAGGCACCGGGACAGAGTCTACGAGCAGTACTTC.

In nucleotides, the CDR3 is TGTGCCAGCAGTTACTCAGAGGCAGCCTCTGGCTACACCTTC. Protein product: CASSYSEAASGYTF. The J gene is TRBJ1-2, the V gene TRBV6-5, with no clear D. Trimming cost V 0 bases and J 7 bases, with 12 bases left between them. The CDR3 runs to 14 residues. Germline-derived CDR1 and CDR2 are MNHEY and SVGAGI.

This chain connects TRBV24-1 to TRBJ2-2; D is ambiguous. Between the trimmed V and J ends, which lost 3 bases and 4 bases, there was a span of 11 bases. CDR1 and CDR2 from the germline V gene are KGHDR and SFDVKD. The CDR3 runs 15 residues. CDR3 in DNA: TGTGCCACCAGTGATCCACAAATCCCCACCGGGGAGCTGTTTTTT. It yields the protein CATSDPQIPTGELFF.

In this sample, this clonotype turned up many times. V gene TRBV6-4 combines with J gene TRBJ1-1; D perhaps matches TRBD1 (5 bases). CDR3 size: 17 residues. V lost 5 bases and J lost 1, with 20 bases in between. Germline V gene sequence: CDR1 MRHNA, CDR2 SNTAGT. CDR3 in amino acids: CASSQGRLRGGNTEAFF. The CDR3 DNA is TGTGCCAGCAGTCAGGGACGGTTACGGGGTGGGAACACTGAAGCTTTCTTT.

Ten or more counts support this clonotype. This chain joins TRBV6-2 or TRBV6-3 and TRBJ2-2; 15 positions agree with TRBD2. Germline CDR1 MNHEY, CDR2 SVGEGT. Trimming cost V 6 bases and J 1 base; bases outside gene matches: 6. The CDR3 is 18 residues long. DNA of the CDR3: TGTGCCAGCAGCCGGACTAGCGGGGGGGCAGGGAACACCGGGGAGCTGTTTTTT. Its protein product is CASSRTSGGAGNTGELFF.

The chain has TRBV6-1 and TRBJ1-1; D is perhaps TRBD1 (6 bases). V was clipped by 4 bases and J by 4 bases, with 16 bases between them. CDR1 MNHNS and CDR2 SASEGT come from the germline V gene. The CDR3 runs to 15 residues. CDR3 in amino acids: CASSAHLSGVTEAFF. The CDR3 DNA reads as TGTGCCAGCAGTGCACACCTCTCAGGGGTCACTGAAGCTTTCTTT.

This clonotype was picked up many times. The J gene is TRBJ1-1, the V gene TRBV27, with a tentative D call TRBD1 (6 bases). CDR1 is MNHEY and CDR2 is SMNVEV in the germline V gene (reference sequence). V was pared by 0 bases and J by 7 bases, with 9 bases between. The CDR3 length is 13 residues. The CDR3 region is CASSLSGTNEAFF. The DNA of the CDR3 is TGTGCCAGCAGTTTATCGGGGACAAATGAAGCTTTCTTT.

The J gene is TRBJ1-2, the V gene TRBV6-1; 10 nucleotides agree with TRBD1. CDR3 length: 15 amino acids. The germline CDR1 and CDR2 sequences are MNHNS and SASEGT. The trim removed 5 bases at V and 2 bases at J, leaving 5 bases unmatched. CDR3 in amino acids: CASSRGQGKNYGYTF. CDR3 nucleotides: TGTGCCAGCAGTAGGGGACAGGGGAAGAACTATGGCTACACCTTC.

This clonotype showed up many times. The rearrangement links TRBV19 to TRBJ1-3, with D possibly TRBD1 on 5 matching bases. The V and J ends lost 3 bases and 0 bases respectively, with 9 bases between them. From germline, CDR1 is LNHDA and CDR2 SQIVND (reference sequence). The CDR3 spans 15 residues. The CDR3 here is CASSMTDFSGNTIYF. CDR3 coding DNA: TGTGCCAGTAGTATGACAGATTTCTCTGGAAACACCATATATTTT.

The gene calls are TRBV12-3 or TRBV12-4 and TRBJ2-5; D remains ambiguous. V lost 5 bases and J 2 bases, leaving 12 bases between the germline ends. The CDR3 runs 14 residues. The CDR3 loop reads CASSPSNQQETQYF. CDR3 coding DNA: TGTGCCAGCAGTCCATCTAACCAGCAAGAGACCCAGTACTTC.

Judged by abundance, this clonotype is medium-sized. The V and J genes are TRBV6-5 and TRBJ1-2, with 7 bases lining up with TRBD1. Germline V lookup: CDR1 MNHEY, CDR2 SVGAGI. The CDR3 is made up of 15 amino acids. With 0 bases clipped from V and 7 bases from J, the junction kept 8 bases outside the gene matches. The DNA for the CDR3 is TGTGCCAGCAGTTACTCGACAGGGACAGTTGGTGGCTACACCTTC. Encoded protein: CASSYSTGTVGGYTF.